The rows below give T cell receptor beta chains drawn from one sample of a study of T-cell memory formation after mild COVID-19. TCRdb re-called the 5' RACE reads with MiXCR, one entry per CDR3 protein. The repertoire consists of 550,000 to 600,000 distinct CDR3 sequences, with 20% to 25% occurring once and the leading ten covering around 9.2%. Sequenced: PBMCs or a T cell subset sorted from them (not recorded which). These receptors were collected from an adult woman who had mild COVID-19 (a few samples of this study predate the infection). Cell type and time point are not known. Each CDR3 is given with its conserved first and last residue. The D gene is left open where the match is weak. Rows may omit the clone size; those that give it use once, few, many or a size class.

-	14	many	TRBV7-6	TRBJ2-3	CASSLGLGTDTQYF	TGTGCCAGCAGCTTAGGTCTTGGCACAGATACGCAGTATTTT
TRBD2	14	few	TRBV20-1	TRBJ2-3	CSAPRAGALDTQYF	TGCAGTGCTCCTAGAGCGGGGGCCTTGGATACGCAGTATTTT
TRBD2	18	-	TRBV14	TRBJ2-3	CASSQTASGRVKADTQYF	TGTGCCAGCAGTCAAACAGCTAGCGGGAGAGTGAAAGCAGATACGCAGTATTTT
-	13	-	TRBV27	TRBJ2-3	CASSYNPADTQYF	TGTGCCAGCAGTTACAATCCGGCAGATACGCAGTATTTT
-	14	few	TRBV3-1	TRBJ2-7	CASSLQRGVDEQYF	TGTGCCAGCAGCCTCCAAAGGGGGGTGGACGAGCAGTACTTC
-	14	-	TRBV6-6	TRBJ2-2	CASSRDFGPGELFF	TGTGCCAGCAGTCGCGATTTTGGCCCCGGGGAGCTGTTTTTT
-	11	few	TRBV6-1	TRBJ2-7	CASRREYEQYF	TGTGCCAGCCGTAGGGAGTACGAGCAGTACTTC
-	13	-	TRBV12-3/TRBV12-4	TRBJ1-1	CASSSRQHTEAFF	TGTGCCAGCAGTTCGAGACAGCACACTGAAGCTTTCTTT
-	14	-	TRBV18	TRBJ2-1	CASSPRAANNEQFF	TGTGCCAGCTCACCACGGGCAGCTAACAATGAGCAGTTCTTC
-	12	few	TRBV7-8	TRBJ2-7	CASSLLNYEQYF	TGTGCCAGCAGCTTACTGAACTACGAGCAGTACTTC
-	15	-	TRBV5-1	TRBJ1-3	CASSLEATAGNTIYF	TGCGCCAGCAGCTTGGAGGCAACCGCTGGAAACACCATATATTTT
-	17	-	TRBV6-2/TRBV6-3	TRBJ2-1	CASSYPLTGKPYNEQFF	TGTGCCAGCAGTTACCCTCTAACAGGGAAGCCCTACAATGAGCAGTTCTTC
TRBD1	16	-	TRBV4-1	TRBJ1-1	CASSQGWTGLNTEAFF	TGCGCCAGCAGCCAAGGGTGGACAGGGTTGAACACTGAAGCTTTCTTT
-	14	few	TRBV4-1	TRBJ2-7	CASSQAMGLDEQYF	TGCGCCAGCAGCCAAGCAATGGGTTTGGACGAGCAGTACTTC
TRBD1	14	many	TRBV18	TRBJ2-7	CASSPGTATYEQYF	TGTGCCAGCAGCCCCGGGACAGCAACTTACGAGCAGTACTTC
TRBD1	14	-	TRBV24-1	TRBJ2-1	CATSDRTGWDEQFF	TGTGCCACCAGTGATAGGACAGGGTGGGATGAGCAGTTCTTC
TRBD2	16	-	TRBV19	TRBJ2-7	CASSNKLAGDGYEQYF	TGTGCCAGTAGTAATAAACTAGCGGGAGATGGGTACGAGCAGTACTTC
-	14	few	TRBV28	TRBJ2-1	CASSLLGGSNEQFF	TGTGCCAGCAGTTTACTGGGCGGAAGCAATGAGCAGTTCTTC
-	14	-	TRBV2	TRBJ2-3	CASTGSSSTDTQYF	TGTGCCAGCACCGGCAGCTCTAGCACAGATACGCAGTATTTT
TRBD2	18	once	TRBV15	TRBJ2-1	CATSRDPPSGRYDNEQFF	TGTGCCACCAGCAGAGACCCGCCGAGCGGGAGGTATGACAATGAGCAGTTCTTC
-	16	-	TRBV20-1	TRBJ2-7	CSVEGGTGILRDEQYF	TGCAGTGTTGAGGGAGGGACAGGTATCCTGAGAGACGAGCAGTACTTC
-	15	-	TRBV11-2	TRBJ1-5	CASSLGRIGHQPQHF	TGTGCCAGCAGCTTGGGCAGGATCGGCCATCAGCCCCAGCATTTT
-	11	-	TRBV6-2/TRBV6-3	TRBJ1-2	CASTHGRGYTF	TGTGCCAGCACCCACGGCCGGGGCTACACCTTC
TRBD1	18	few	TRBV29-1	TRBJ2-3	CSVADRGLIGLSTDTQYF	TGCAGCGTTGCGGACAGGGGGCTGATAGGCCTTAGCACAGATACGCAGTATTTT
-	13	-	TRBV10-3	TRBJ2-7	CAISARPEGEQYF	TGTGCCATCAGTGCACGACCCGAGGGGGAGCAGTACTTC
-	18	-	TRBV6-5	TRBJ1-2	CASSYSGARGQGADGYTF	TGTGCCAGCAGTTACTCAGGAGCCCGCGGGCAGGGTGCCGATGGCTACACCTTC
TRBD1	12	few	TRBV20-1	TRBJ1-5	CSVRQGNQPQHF	TGCAGTGTCCGACAGGGGAATCAGCCCCAGCATTTT
TRBD1	14	few	TRBV5-1	TRBJ1-1	CASSRSGGNTEAFF	TGCGCCAGCAGCCGCTCAGGGGGGAACACTGAAGCTTTCTTT